These 14 T cell receptor beta chains were all obtained from the same sample, sequenced in a study of cytomegalovirus exposure and HLA in healthy donors. Both 60 Vbeta primers and 13 Jbeta primers went into the PCR. Only in-frame clones appear in the TCRdb table, and some are missing; sequencing was by immunoSEQ multiplex PCR. The data show under 200,000 clones, with under 85% seen just once and over 2.5% held by the top ten. Sequencing input: PBMCs. These receptors originate from a female donor in good health and CMV-seronegative.

The V gene is TRBV29-1, the J gene TRBJ1-1; D is perhaps TRBD1 (6 bases). CDR3 length: 14 amino acids. The V gene lost 4 bases and the J gene lost 4 bases, with 16 bases spanning the gap. Germline-derived CDR1 and CDR2 are SQVTM and ANQGSEA. CDR3 amino acids: CSVAGHQMITEAFF. The CDR3 nucleotides are TGCAGCGTTGCGGGACACCAAATGATCACTGAAGCTTTCTTT.

In nucleotides, the CDR3 is TGTGCCAGCAGCTTACGCGGCGGACAGGGGACGAACACTGAAGCTTTCTTT. It specifies CASSLRGGQGTNTEAFF. V gene TRBV7-2 combines with J gene TRBJ1-1; TRBD1 aligns across 9 bases. This CDR3 contains 17 residues. Trimming took 2 bases from V and 1 from J; bases not matched to a gene: 8. The germline CDR1 and CDR2 sequences are SGHTA and FQGNSA.

J is TRBJ2-1 and V is TRBV11-3, with TRBD2 matching over 9 bases. The V gene end was trimmed by 5 bases and the J gene end by 2 bases; junction bases not matched to a gene: 4. This CDR3 comprises 15 residues. The germline gives CDR1 SGHNT, CDR2 YENEEA. The CDR3 DNA reads TGTGCCAGCAGCCCACTAGCGGGCCCCTACAATGAGCAGTTCTTC. As protein: CASSPLAGPYNEQFF.

This clone was counted a few times. The chain combines TRBV5-1 with TRBJ1-1; D is ambiguous. V was cut by 0 bases and J by 4 bases, with 7 bases left in between. This CDR3 has 13 residues. The V gene's germline CDR1 is SGHRS and CDR2 YFSETQ. The CDR3 DNA follows: TGCGCCAGCAGCTTGGGGTGGAGCACTGAAGCTTTCTTT. Translation gives CASSLGWSTEAFF.

This sequence joins TRBV4-3 and TRBJ1-5; tentative D call: TRBD1 (5 bases). Germline V CDR1 and CDR2: LGHNA, YSLEER. With 4 bases removed from V and 7 bases from J, the gap between germline ends came to 14 bases. The CDR3 extends over 14 amino acids. The CDR3 is CASSPGWGEQPQHF. CDR3 sequence (DNA): TGCGCCAGCAGCCCGGGTTGGGGGGAGCAGCCCCAGCATTTT.

The rearrangement joins TRBV7-2 to TRBJ2-1; 10 bases match TRBD2. Per germline, CDR1 SGHTA and CDR2 FQGNSA. CDR3 size: 15 residues. Trimming cost V 1 base and J 5 bases; bases outside gene matches: 2. CDR3 sequence: CASSLELAGNNEQFF. The CDR3 DNA reads as TGTGCCAGCAGCTTAGAACTAGCGGGAAACAATGAGCAGTTCTTC.

The chain combines TRBV2 with TRBJ1-2, with D uncertain. Germline assignment: CDR1 SNHLY and CDR2 FYNNEI. V lost 8 bases, J lost 1 base, and 14 bases lay in between. The CDR3 has 14 amino acids. This CDR3 is CASVYRKLNYGYTF. For the CDR3, the DNA is TGTGCCAGCGTTTACAGAAAACTTAACTATGGCTACACCTTC.

This clone was detected only a few times. This chain uses TRBV30 with TRBJ2-6, with 12 bases that match TRBD2. J gave up 3 bases and V 0 bases, and 6 bases lay outside the gene matches. The CDR3 has 18 amino acids. Germline-derived CDR1 and CDR2 are GTSNPN and SVGIG (reference sequence). This CDR3 is CAWSVYRTSGVGANVLTF. CDR3 in DNA: TGTGCCTGGAGTGTTTATCGGACTAGCGGGGTTGGGGCCAACGTCCTGACTTTC.

The chain couples TRBV15 to TRBJ2-7; 12 nucleotides agree with TRBD1. V was pared by 0 bases and J by 6 bases, with 6 bases of the junction left unmatched. Germline V CDR1 and CDR2: LNHNV, YYDKDF (reference sequence). The CDR3 is made up of 16 amino acids. The CDR3 reads CATSRDWGQGASEQYF. The CDR3 DNA reads TGTGCCACCAGCAGAGATTGGGGACAGGGGGCTTCCGAGCAGTACTTC.

The gene calls are TRBV2 and TRBJ1-3; D not certain. Trimming cost V 11 bases and J 0 bases, with 11 bases left between them. The germline V gene has CDR1 SNHLY and CDR2 FYNNEI. The CDR3 runs to 13 residues. The CDR3 loop is CAGTPISGNTIYF. DNA for the CDR3: TGTGCCGGTACACCGATCTCTGGAAACACCATATATTTT.

V and J are TRBV11-2 and TRBJ2-7, with D maybe TRBD1 (6 bases). V was cut by 2 bases and J by 1 base, with 12 bases left in between. Germline-derived CDR1 and CDR2 are SGHAT and FQNNGV. CDR3 size: 15 residues. DNA for the CDR3: TGTGCCAGCAGCTTAAATACAGGGCAATCCTACGAGCAGTACTTC. Amino acid sequence: CASSLNTGQSYEQYF.

This clone has only a few counts. The rearrangement uses TRBV6-6 and TRBJ1-1, with D maybe TRBD1 (6 bases). Germline V lookup: CDR1 MNHNY, CDR2 SVGAGI (reference sequence). CDR3 length: 16 residues. Trimming took off 0 bases at V and 2 bases at J, with 13 bases between the two ends. In DNA form, the CDR3 reads TGTGCCAGCAGTTACTCGTACAGGGTAGACAACACTGAAGCTTTCTTT. Protein: CASSYSYRVDNTEAFF.

The rearrangement links TRBV28 to TRBJ2-1; 9 positions agree with TRBD2. Germline-derived CDR1 and CDR2 are MDHEN and SYDVKM. The CDR3 extends over 15 amino acids. J gave up 7 bases and V 5 bases, and 9 bases lay outside the gene matches. In nucleotides, the CDR3 is TGTGCCAGCAGTCCCGGGGTAGCGGGAGATAATGAGCAGTTCTTC. It is translated as CASSPGVAGDNEQFF.

V gene TRBV27 combines with J gene TRBJ2-7; unclear D gene. The germline gives CDR1 MNHEY, CDR2 SMNVEV (reference sequence). Trimming pared 2 bases from V and 2 bases from J, leaving 7 bases between. This CDR3 region has 13 residues. CDR3 DNA: TGTGCCAGCAGTTTAGCGGAAACCTACGAGCAGTACTTC. The encoded protein is CASSLAETYEQYF.